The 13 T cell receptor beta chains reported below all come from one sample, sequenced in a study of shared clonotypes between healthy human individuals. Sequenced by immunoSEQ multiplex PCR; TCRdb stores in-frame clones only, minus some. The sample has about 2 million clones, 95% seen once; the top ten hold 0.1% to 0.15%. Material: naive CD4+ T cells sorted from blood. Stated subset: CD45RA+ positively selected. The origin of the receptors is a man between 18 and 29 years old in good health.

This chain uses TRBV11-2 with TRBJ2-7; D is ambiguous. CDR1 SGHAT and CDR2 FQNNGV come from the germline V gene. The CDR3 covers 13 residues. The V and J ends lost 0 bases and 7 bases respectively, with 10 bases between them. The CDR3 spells CASSLDIAREQYF. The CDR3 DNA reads TGTGCCAGCAGCTTAGATATTGCGAGGGAGCAGTACTTC.

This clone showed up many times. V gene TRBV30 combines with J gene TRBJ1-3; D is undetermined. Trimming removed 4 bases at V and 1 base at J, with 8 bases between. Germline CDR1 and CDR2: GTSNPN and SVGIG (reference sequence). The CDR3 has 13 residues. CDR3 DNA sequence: TGTGCCTGGAACACCGTATCTGGAAACACCATATATTTT. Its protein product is CAWNTVSGNTIYF.

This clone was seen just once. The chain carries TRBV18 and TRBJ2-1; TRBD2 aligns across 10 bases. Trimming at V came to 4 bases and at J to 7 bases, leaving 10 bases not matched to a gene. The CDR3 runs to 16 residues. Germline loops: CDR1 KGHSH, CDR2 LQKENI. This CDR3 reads CASSQNSGTSVNEQFF. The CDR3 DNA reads TGTGCCAGCTCACAGAACTCTGGGACTAGCGTGAATGAGCAGTTCTTC.

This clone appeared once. CDR3 residues: CASRTLQGNDGYTF. For the CDR3, the DNA is TGCGCCAGCCGGACATTGCAGGGGAACGATGGCTACACCTTC. The V call is TRBV5-1, the J call TRBJ1-2; D is perhaps TRBD1 (6 bases). Trimming took 7 bases from V and 6 from J, leaving 19 bases between them. Germline V gives CDR1 SGHRS, CDR2 YFSETQ. CDR3 size: 14 residues.

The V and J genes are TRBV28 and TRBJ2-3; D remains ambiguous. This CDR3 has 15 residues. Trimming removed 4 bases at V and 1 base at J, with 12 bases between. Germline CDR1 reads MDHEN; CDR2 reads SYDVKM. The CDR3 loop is CASSSPSRGTDTQYF. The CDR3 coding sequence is TGTGCCAGCAGTTCCCCCTCCCGGGGCACAGATACGCAGTATTTT. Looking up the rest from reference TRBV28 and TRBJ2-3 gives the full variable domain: DVKVTQSSRYLVKRTGEKVFLECVQDMDHENMFWYRQDPGLGLRLIYFSYDVKMKEKGDIPEGYSVSREKKERFSLILESASTNQTSMYLCASSSPSRGTDTQYFGPGTRLTVL.

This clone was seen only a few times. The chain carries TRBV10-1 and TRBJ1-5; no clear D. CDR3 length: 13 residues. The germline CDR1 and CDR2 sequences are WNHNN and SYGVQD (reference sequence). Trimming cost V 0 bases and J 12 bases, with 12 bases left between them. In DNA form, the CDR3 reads TGCGCCAGCAGTGAGTCGATTCCTGGGGACCAGCATTTT. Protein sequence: CASSESIPGDQHF.

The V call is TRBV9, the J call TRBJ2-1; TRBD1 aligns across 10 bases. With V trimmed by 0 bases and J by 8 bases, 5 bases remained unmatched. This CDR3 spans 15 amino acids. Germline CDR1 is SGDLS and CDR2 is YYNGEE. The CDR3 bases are TGTGCCAGCAGCGTAGTGGGGACAGGGGCCGATGAGCAGTTCTTC. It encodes CASSVVGTGADEQFF.

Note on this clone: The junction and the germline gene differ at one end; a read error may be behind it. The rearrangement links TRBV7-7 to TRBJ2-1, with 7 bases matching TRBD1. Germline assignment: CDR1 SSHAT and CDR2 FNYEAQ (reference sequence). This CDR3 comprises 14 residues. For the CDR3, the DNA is TGTGCTAGCAGCCAGGGACAGACCTTCGATGAGCAGTTCTTC. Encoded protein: CASSQGQTFDEQFF. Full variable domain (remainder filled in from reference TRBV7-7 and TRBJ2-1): GAGVSQSPRYKVTKRGQDVTLRCDPISSHATLYWYQQALGQGPEFLTYFNYEAQPDKSGLPSDRFSAERPEGSISTLTIQRTEQRDSAMYRCASSQGQTFDEQFFGPGTRLTVL.

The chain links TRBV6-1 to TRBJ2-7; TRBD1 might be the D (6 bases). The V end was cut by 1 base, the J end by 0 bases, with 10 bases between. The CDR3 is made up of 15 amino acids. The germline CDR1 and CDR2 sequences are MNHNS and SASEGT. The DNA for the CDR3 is TGTGCCAGCAGTGAAGTACAGGGTAGCTCCTACGAGCAGTACTTC. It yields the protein CASSEVQGSSYEQYF.

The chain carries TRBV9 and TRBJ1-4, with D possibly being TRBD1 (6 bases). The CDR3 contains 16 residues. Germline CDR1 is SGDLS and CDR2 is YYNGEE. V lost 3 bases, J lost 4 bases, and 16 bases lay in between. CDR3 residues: CASSALGGTLNEKLFF. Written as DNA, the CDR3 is TGTGCCAGCAGCGCCTTAGGGGGGACCCTTAATGAAAAACTGTTTTTT.

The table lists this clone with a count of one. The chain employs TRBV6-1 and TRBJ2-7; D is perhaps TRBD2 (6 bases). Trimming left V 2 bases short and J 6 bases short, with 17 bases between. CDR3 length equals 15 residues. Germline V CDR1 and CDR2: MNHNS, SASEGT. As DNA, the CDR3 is TGTGCCAGCAGTGAACCCGGCGGGACCTCCCCCGAGCAGTACTTC. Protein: CASSEPGGTSPEQYF.

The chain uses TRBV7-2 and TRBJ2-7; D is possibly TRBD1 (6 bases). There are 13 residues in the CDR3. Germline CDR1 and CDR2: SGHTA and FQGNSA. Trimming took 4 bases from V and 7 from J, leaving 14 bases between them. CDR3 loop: CASSSSTGLEQYF. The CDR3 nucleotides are TGTGCCAGCAGCTCATCAACAGGGCTGGAGCAGTACTTC.

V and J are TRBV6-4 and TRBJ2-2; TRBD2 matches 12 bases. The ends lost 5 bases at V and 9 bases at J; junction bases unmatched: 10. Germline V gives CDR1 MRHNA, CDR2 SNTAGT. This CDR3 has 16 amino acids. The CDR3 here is CASSTGTSGPQRELFF. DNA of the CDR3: TGTGCCAGCAGTACGGGGACTAGCGGGCCTCAAAGGGAGCTGTTTTTT.